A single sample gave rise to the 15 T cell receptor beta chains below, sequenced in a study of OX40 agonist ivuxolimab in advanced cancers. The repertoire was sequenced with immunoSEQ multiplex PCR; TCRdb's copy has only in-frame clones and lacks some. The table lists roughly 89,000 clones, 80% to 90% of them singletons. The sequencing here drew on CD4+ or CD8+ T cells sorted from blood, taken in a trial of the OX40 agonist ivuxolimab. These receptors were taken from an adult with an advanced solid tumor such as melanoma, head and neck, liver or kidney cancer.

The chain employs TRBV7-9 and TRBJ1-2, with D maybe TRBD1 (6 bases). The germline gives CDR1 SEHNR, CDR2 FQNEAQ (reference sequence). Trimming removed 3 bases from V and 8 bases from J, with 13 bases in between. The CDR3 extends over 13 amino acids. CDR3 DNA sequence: TGTGCCAGCAGCTTTAGACAGGAGGACGGCTACACCTTC. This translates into CASSFRQEDGYTF. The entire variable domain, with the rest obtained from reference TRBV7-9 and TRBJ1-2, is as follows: DTGVSQNPRHKITKRGQNVTFRCDPISEHNRLYWYRQTLGQGPEFLTYFQNEAQLEKSRLLSDRFSAERPKGSFSTLEIQRTEQGDSAMYLCASSFRQEDGYTFGSGTRLTVV.

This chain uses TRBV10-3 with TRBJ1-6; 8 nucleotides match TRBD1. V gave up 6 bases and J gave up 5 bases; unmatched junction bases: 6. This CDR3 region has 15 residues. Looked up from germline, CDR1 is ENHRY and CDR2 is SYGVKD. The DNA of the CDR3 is TGTGCCATCAGGGAGGAACAGGGGGATAATTCACCCCTCCACTTT. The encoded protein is CAIREEQGDNSPLHF.

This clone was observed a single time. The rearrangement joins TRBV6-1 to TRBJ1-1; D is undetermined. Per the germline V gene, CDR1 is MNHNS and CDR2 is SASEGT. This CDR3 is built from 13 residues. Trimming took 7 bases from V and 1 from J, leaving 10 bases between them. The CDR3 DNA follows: TGTGCCAGCATTCGGCAGCAGAACACTGAAGCTTTCTTT. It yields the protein CASIRQQNTEAFF.

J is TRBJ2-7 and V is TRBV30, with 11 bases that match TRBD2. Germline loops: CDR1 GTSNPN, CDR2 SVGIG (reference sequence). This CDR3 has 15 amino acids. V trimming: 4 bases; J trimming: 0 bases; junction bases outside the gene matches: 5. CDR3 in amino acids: CAWTPGTSGSYEQYF. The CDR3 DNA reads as TGTGCCTGGACCCCCGGGACTAGCGGCTCCTACGAGCAGTACTTC.

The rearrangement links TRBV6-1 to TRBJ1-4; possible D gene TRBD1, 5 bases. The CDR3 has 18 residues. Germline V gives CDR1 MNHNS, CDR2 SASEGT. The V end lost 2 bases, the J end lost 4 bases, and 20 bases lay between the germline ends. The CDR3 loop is CASSENGRERIYNEKLFF. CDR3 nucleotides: TGTGCCAGCAGTGAAAATGGCAGGGAGAGGATATATAATGAAAAACTGTTTTTT.

The DNA of the CDR3 is TGTGCCAGCAGCTTTAGACTAGCGGGAGAAGAGACCCAGTACTTC. Encoded protein: CASSFRLAGEETQYF. The V call is TRBV5-5, the J call TRBJ2-5; 12 bases line up with TRBD2. V was pared by 2 bases and J by 3 bases, with 2 bases of the junction left unmatched. Germline V gene sequence: CDR1 SGHKS, CDR2 YYEKEE (reference sequence). The CDR3 is 15 residues long.

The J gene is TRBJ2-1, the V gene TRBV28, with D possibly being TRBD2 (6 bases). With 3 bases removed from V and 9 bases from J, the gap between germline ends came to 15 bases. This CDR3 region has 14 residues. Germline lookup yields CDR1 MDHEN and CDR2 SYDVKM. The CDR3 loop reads CASSFYGSLGEQFF. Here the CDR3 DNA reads TGTGCCAGCAGTTTTTACGGGAGTCTGGGTGAGCAGTTCTTC.

The CDR3 protein is CASSLTGSSGNTIYF. DNA of the CDR3: TGTGCCAGCAGCTTGACAGGGAGCTCTGGAAACACCATATATTTT. This chain links TRBV5-5 with TRBJ1-3; possible D gene TRBD1, 6 bases. Trimming took off 1 base at V and 0 bases at J, with 8 bases between the two ends. Germline V gene sequence: CDR1 SGHKS, CDR2 YYEKEE (reference sequence). The CDR3 runs to 15 residues. Full variable domain (rest looked up from reference TRBV5-5 and TRBJ1-3): DAGVTQSPTHLIKTRGQQVTLRCSPISGHKSVSWYQQVLGQGPQFIFQYYEKEERGRGNFPDRFSARQFPNYSSELNVNALLLGDSALYLCASSLTGSSGNTIYFGEGSWLTVV.

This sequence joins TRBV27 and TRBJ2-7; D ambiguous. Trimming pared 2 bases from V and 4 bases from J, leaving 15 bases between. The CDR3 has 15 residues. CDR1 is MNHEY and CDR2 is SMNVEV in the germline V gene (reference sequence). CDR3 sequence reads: CASSLSQEVVYEQYF. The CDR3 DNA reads TGTGCCAGCAGTTTAAGTCAAGAGGTGGTTTACGAGCAGTACTTC.

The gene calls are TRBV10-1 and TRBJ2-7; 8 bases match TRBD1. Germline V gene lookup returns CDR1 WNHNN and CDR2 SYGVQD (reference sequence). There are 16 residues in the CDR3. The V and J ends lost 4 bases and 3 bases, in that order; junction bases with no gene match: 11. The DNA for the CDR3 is TGCGCCAGCAGTGGGGCTATGGCAGGGGGCTTCTACGAGCAGTACTTC. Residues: CASSGAMAGGFYEQYF.

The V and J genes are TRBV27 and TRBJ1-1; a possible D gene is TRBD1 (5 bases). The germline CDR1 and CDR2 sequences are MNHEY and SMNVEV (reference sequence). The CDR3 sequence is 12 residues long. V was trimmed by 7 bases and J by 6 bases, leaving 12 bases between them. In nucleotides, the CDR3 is TGTGCCAGCAAAAAGGGGAGCGCTGAAGCTTTCTTT. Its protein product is CASKKGSAEAFF.

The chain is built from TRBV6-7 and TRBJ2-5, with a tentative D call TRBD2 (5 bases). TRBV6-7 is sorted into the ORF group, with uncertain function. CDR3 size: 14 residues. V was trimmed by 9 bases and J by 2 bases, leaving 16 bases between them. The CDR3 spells CARVRTLRQETQYF. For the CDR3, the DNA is TGTGCCAGGGTTCGGACTCTCAGGCAAGAGACCCAGTACTTC.

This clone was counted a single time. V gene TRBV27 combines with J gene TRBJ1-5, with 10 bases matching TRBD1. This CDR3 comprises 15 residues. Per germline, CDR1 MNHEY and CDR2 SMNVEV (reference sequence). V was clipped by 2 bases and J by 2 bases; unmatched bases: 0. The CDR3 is CASSLGQGGNQPQHF. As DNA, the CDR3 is TGTGCCAGCAGTTTAGGACAGGGGGGCAATCAGCCCCAGCATTTT.

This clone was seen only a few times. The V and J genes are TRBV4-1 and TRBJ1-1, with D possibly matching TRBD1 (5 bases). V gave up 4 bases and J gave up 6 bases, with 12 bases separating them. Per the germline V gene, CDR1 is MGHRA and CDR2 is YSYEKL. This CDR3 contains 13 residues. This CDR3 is CASSLTSGAEAFF. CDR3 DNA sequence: TGCGCCAGCAGCCTCACCTCGGGGGCTGAAGCTTTCTTT.

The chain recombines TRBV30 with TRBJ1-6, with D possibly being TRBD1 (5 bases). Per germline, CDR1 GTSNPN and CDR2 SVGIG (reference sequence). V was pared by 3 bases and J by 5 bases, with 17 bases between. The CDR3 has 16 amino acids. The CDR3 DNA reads TGTGCCTGGAGCGACGCAATACCGGGACATAATTCACCCCTCCACTTT. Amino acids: CAWSDAIPGHNSPLHF.